Each of the 26 T cell receptor beta chains below was sequenced from the same sample in a study of OX40 agonist ivuxolimab in advanced cancers. The data were produced by immunoSEQ multiplex PCR, yet TCRdb's version contains in-frame clones alone and is incomplete. The table shows roughly 97,000 clones, with over 85% occurring only once. Sequenced here: CD4+ or CD8+ T cells sorted from blood, sampled in a trial of the OX40 agonist ivuxolimab. The receptors come from an adult with an advanced solid tumor such as melanoma, head and neck, liver or kidney cancer.

This chain joins TRBV4-1 and TRBJ2-5; D call uncertain. The length of the CDR3 is 15 residues. The V gene's germline CDR1 is MGHRA and CDR2 YSYEKL. Trimming took 0 bases from V and 6 from J, leaving 14 bases between them. CDR3 sequence: CASSQDGGFGKTQYF. Here the CDR3 DNA reads TGCGCCAGCAGCCAAGACGGCGGATTTGGCAAGACCCAGTACTTC.

This clone appeared a few times. The V gene is TRBV4-1, the J gene TRBJ1-6, with D perhaps matching TRBD1 (5 bases). Per the germline V gene, CDR1 is MGHRA and CDR2 is YSYEKL. Trimming cost V 4 bases and J 7 bases, with 14 bases left between them. This CDR3 is built from 15 residues. In nucleotides, the CDR3 is TGCGCCAGCAGCCCCAGGGACGGAATAAATTCACCCCTCCACTTT. Its protein product is CASSPRDGINSPLHF.

This chain links TRBV29-1 with TRBJ2-1; 10 bases line up with TRBD2. Germline lookup yields CDR1 SQVTM and CDR2 ANQGSEA. CDR3 length: 15 amino acids. V dropped 6 bases and J dropped 1; count of bases not matched to a gene: 6. CDR3 coding DNA: TGCAGCGTCCCACCTAGCGGGAGATCCTACAATGAGCAGTTCTTC. Translated: CSVPPSGRSYNEQFF.

The chain links TRBV2 to TRBJ1-5; D uncertain. V lost 1 base and J lost 0, with 13 bases in between. There are 17 residues in the CDR3. Germline CDR1 SNHLY, CDR2 FYNNEI. The DNA of the CDR3 is TGTGCCAGCAGTGAAGGACCGGGTACCGGTAGCAATCAGCCCCAGCATTTT. It yields the protein CASSEGPGTGSNQPQHF. Full variable domain (missing parts from reference TRBV2 and TRBJ1-5): EPEVTQTPSHQVTQMGQEVILRCVPISNHLYFYWYRQILGQKVEFLVSFYNNEISEKSEIFDDQFSVERPDGSNFTLKIRSTKLEDSAMYFCASSEGPGTGSNQPQHFGDGTRLSIL.

This clone showed up just once. The chain recombines TRBV2 with TRBJ2-7; D is ambiguous. Trimming cost V 9 bases and J 3 bases, with 12 bases left between them. Germline-derived CDR1 and CDR2 are SNHLY and FYNNEI. CDR3 size: 12 residues. The CDR3 loop is CASQISDYEQYF. CDR3 bases: TGTGCCAGTCAAATCTCGGACTACGAGCAGTACTTC.

The chain has TRBV19 and TRBJ1-2; 9 bases are shared with TRBD1. Germline CDR1 and CDR2: LNHDA and SQIVND (reference sequence). This CDR3 is built from 15 residues. The trim removed 5 bases at V and 4 bases at J, leaving 8 bases unmatched. The CDR3 sequence: CASSPRDRDSYGYTF. The CDR3 DNA sequence: TGTGCCAGTAGTCCAAGGGACAGGGATAGCTATGGCTACACCTTC.

J is TRBJ2-7 and V is TRBV9, with 8 bases that match TRBD1. This CDR3 region has 15 residues. Unmatched junction bases numbered 4, after V lost 0 bases and J lost 2 bases. CDR1 is SGDLS and CDR2 is YYNGEE in the germline V gene. The CDR3 DNA follows: TGTGCCAGCAGCGTAGAACAGGGGGGACCCTACGAGCAGTACTTC. It codes for CASSVEQGGPYEQYF.

This clone was detected a few times. Here the CDR3 reads CASIRGGANTGELFF. CDR3 DNA sequence: TGTGCCAGCATTAGGGGGGGAGCGAACACCGGGGAGCTGTTTTTT. This chain links TRBV6-5 with TRBJ2-2; D is perhaps TRBD2 (7 bases). Trimming took 7 bases from V and 0 from J, leaving 12 bases between them. Germline V CDR1 and CDR2: MNHEY, SVGAGI. The CDR3 covers 15 residues.

The rearrangement links TRBV12-2 to TRBJ1-6; whether TRBD1, the table's D call, matches the DNA was not checked. TRBV12-2 is designated a pseudogene. This CDR3 spans 15 amino acids. For the CDR3, the DNA is TGTGCAAGTCGCCCCGGACAGGCCGAGCATTCACCCCTCCACTTT. It encodes CASRPGQAEHSPLHF.

The chain combines TRBV15 with TRBJ2-1; TRBD1 agrees at 7 bases. Germline V gene lookup returns CDR1 LNHNV and CDR2 YYDKDF (reference sequence). This CDR3 comprises 13 residues. Trimming took 1 base from V and 9 from J; bases not matched to a gene: 3. For the CDR3, the DNA is TGTGCCACCAGCAGAGTGACAGGGAGTGAGCAGTTCTTC. It is translated as CATSRVTGSEQFF.

The chain couples TRBV30 to TRBJ2-6; no firm D call. Germline CDR1 GTSNPN, CDR2 SVGIG (reference sequence). Trimming stripped 2 bases from V and 0 bases from J, with 5 bases between. The CDR3 sequence is 14 residues long. CDR3 region: CAWSHISGANVLTF. CDR3 in DNA: TGTGCCTGGAGTCACATCTCTGGGGCCAACGTCCTGACTTTC.

This sequence joins TRBV11-3 and TRBJ2-3, with 7 bases fitting TRBD1. This CDR3 contains 14 residues. J lost 2 bases, V lost 5 bases, and 4 bases had no gene match. Germline loops: CDR1 SGHNT, CDR2 YENEEA. CDR3 residues: CASSLGQVTDTQYF. CDR3 in DNA: TGTGCCAGCAGCCTAGGACAGGTCACAGATACGCAGTATTTT.

The chain links TRBV4-1 to TRBJ1-1; D unresolved. The germline gives CDR1 MGHRA, CDR2 YSYEKL. Trimming left V 8 bases short and J 5 bases short, with 21 bases between. CDR3 length: 15 residues. The CDR3 here is CASLAIVGQRTEAFF. CDR3 coding DNA: TGCGCCAGCCTGGCAATCGTTGGGCAGAGGACTGAAGCTTTCTTT.

This clone was counted only a few times. At the DNA level, this CDR3 is encoded by other sequences in the same sample as well. The J gene is TRBJ1-5, the V gene TRBV18; 7 bases fit TRBD1. Germline V CDR1 and CDR2: KGHSH, LQKENI. Germline trimming cut 6 bases from V and 2 bases from J; bases unmatched to any gene: 4. The CDR3 extends over 14 amino acids. Here the CDR3 DNA reads TGTGCCAGCTCTCCCACAGGGGGCAATCAGCCCCAGCATTTT. It specifies CASSPTGGNQPQHF. Full variable domain (outside the CDR3, taken from reference TRBV18 and TRBJ1-5): NAGVMQNPRHLVRRRGQEARLRCSPMKGHSHVYWYRQLPEEGLKFMVYLQKENIIDESGMPKERFSAEFPKEGPSILRIQQVVRGDSAAYFCASSPTGGNQPQHFGDGTRLSIL.

The table lists this clone with a count of one. V and J are TRBV28 and TRBJ2-7, with D possibly TRBD2 on 6 matching bases. This CDR3 has 13 amino acids. V shed 6 bases and J shed 5 bases, with 14 bases lying between them. Germline V gene lookup returns CDR1 MDHEN and CDR2 SYDVKM. CDR3 sequence: CASSPVGGDEQYF. The CDR3 nucleotides read TGTGCCAGCAGCCCCGTCGGAGGGGACGAGCAGTACTTC. The whole variable domain, filled in from reference TRBV28 and TRBJ2-7, reads DVKVTQSSRYLVKRTGEKVFLECVQDMDHENMFWYRQDPGLGLRLIYFSYDVKMKEKGDIPEGYSVSREKKERFSLILESASTNQTSMYLCASSPVGGDEQYFGPGTRLTVT.

The chain is built from TRBV9 and TRBJ1-1, with 12 bases lining up with TRBD1. J was trimmed by 2 bases and V by 4 bases; bases with no gene match: 9. Germline loops: CDR1 SGDLS, CDR2 YYNGEE. The CDR3 has 17 amino acids. This CDR3 is CASSPRDRGRVNTEAFF. CDR3 nucleotide sequence: TGTGCCAGCAGCCCCAGGGACAGGGGGCGCGTAAACACTGAAGCTTTCTTT.

V usage is TRBV4-2 and J usage is TRBJ2-7; 8 bases map to TRBD1. Per the germline V gene, CDR1 is LGHNA and CDR2 is YNFKEQ. The CDR3 extends over 15 amino acids. Germline trimming cut 0 bases from V and 2 bases from J; bases unmatched to any gene: 3. This CDR3 is CASSQEDRAAYEQYF. CDR3 coding DNA: TGTGCCAGCAGCCAAGAGGACAGGGCCGCCTACGAGCAGTACTTC.

The V call is TRBV28, the J call TRBJ2-1; D is unresolved. Trimming took off 8 bases at V and 0 bases at J, with 14 bases between the two ends. The CDR3 totals 15 residues. In germline, CDR1 is MDHEN, CDR2 SYDVKM. CDR3: CASGSDLYSYNEQFF. CDR3 bases: TGTGCCAGCGGTTCGGACCTCTACTCCTACAATGAGCAGTTCTTC.

The rearrangement joins TRBV5-1 to TRBJ2-7; 8 bases map to TRBD2. V was pared by 2 bases and J by 5 bases, with 3 bases of the junction left unmatched. The CDR3 runs 13 residues. CDR1 is SGHRS, CDR2 YFSETQ, per germline. The CDR3 DNA follows: TGCGCCAGCAGCTTTGGACTAGCCAACGAGCAGTACTTC. This codes for CASSFGLANEQYF.

The chain employs TRBV7-2 and TRBJ2-7; the D gene is possibly TRBD1 (5 bases). V lost 1 base, J lost 2 bases, and 12 bases lay in between. The CDR3 length is 15 residues. Looked up from germline, CDR1 is SGHTA and CDR2 is FQGNSA. CDR3: CASSLVGRTTYEQYF. The CDR3 DNA reads as TGTGCCAGCAGCTTAGTTGGCAGGACAACCTACGAGCAGTACTTC.

The rearrangement links TRBV7-2 to TRBJ1-2; D is uncertain. There are 14 residues in the CDR3. V lost 1 base to trimming and J lost 4 bases, with 10 bases between them. Looked up from germline, CDR1 is SGHTA and CDR2 is FQGNSA. The CDR3 nucleotides are TGTGCCAGCAGCTTAGGGGATAAAGCCTATGGCTACACCTTC. Translation gives CASSLGDKAYGYTF.

This sequence joins TRBV29-1 and TRBJ2-7; TRBD1 matches at 10 bases. The CDR3 is 15 amino acids. Per germline, CDR1 SQVTM and CDR2 ANQGSEA. The junction had 12 bases not matched to a gene; V was cut back by 3 bases and J by 7 bases. CDR3 nucleotides: TGCAGCGTTGACCGCGTGGACAGGGGGTCAGGTGAGCAGTACTTC. This gives the protein CSVDRVDRGSGEQYF.

CDR3 nucleotides: TGTGCCAGCCACTTCAGGCGGGGGCGGAATCAGGGAAAACTGTTTTTT. Protein: CASHFRRGRNQGKLFF. This sequence joins TRBV28 and TRBJ1-4; possibly TRBD1 for D (6 bases). The V gene lost 8 bases and the J gene lost 10 bases, with 26 bases spanning the gap. CDR1 and CDR2 (germline): MDHEN, SYDVKM. CDR3 length: 16 amino acids.

The chain carries TRBV9 and TRBJ2-5; D gene uncertain. Trimming pared 0 bases from V and 5 bases from J, leaving 17 bases between. The CDR3 contains 16 residues. CDR1 SGDLS and CDR2 YYNGEE come from the germline V gene. The CDR3 reads CASSVGVETVSETQYF. The CDR3 DNA sequence: TGTGCCAGCAGCGTAGGGGTGGAAACAGTATCGGAGACCCAGTACTTC.

The J gene is TRBJ2-1, the V gene TRBV30, with 8 bases matching TRBD1. Trimming took 2 bases from V and 12 from J; bases not matched to a gene: 6. CDR1 and CDR2 (germline): GTSNPN, SVGIG (reference sequence). This CDR3 is 12 amino acids long. The CDR3, as DNA: TGTGCCTGGAGTCGCGACGGGACAGGGCAGTTCTTC. It codes for CAWSRDGTGQFF.

Only one count was recorded for this clone. V usage is TRBV5-6 and J usage is TRBJ1-6; D is possibly TRBD1 (5 bases). This CDR3 has 16 residues. CDR1 SGHDT and CDR2 YYEEEE come from the germline V gene. V lost 1 base, J lost 10 bases, and 18 bases lay in between. CDR3 DNA sequence: TGTGCCAGCAGCTTGATTAAGGGCGGGGGATACTCACCCCTCCACTTT. Translating gives CASSLIKGGGYSPLHF.